Given below is one TCR beta chain in context. Authors' data handling: The assay estimated nucleated cells by amplifying reference gene primers. TCRdb's copy holds only in-frame clones and misses some; the assay was immunoSEQ multiplex PCR. The V and J calls and clone size were taken over from that table, and D and trimming were inferred from the DNA. The top ten hold about 14% of the sample, which has approximately 100,000 clones, approximately 80% seen once. The data derive from a study of blood T cell repertoires in COVID-19. Background on the study: Samples came from the United States, Italy and Spain, spanning acute and convalescent COVID-19. PBMCs, B-cell-depleted T cells, or T cells provided the cDNA or gDNA that made up the material.

The sequencing sample was made of peripheral blood. The sequence derives from a woman aged 60-75 years with acute or convalescent COVID-19.

The CDR3 bases are TGCAGCGTTGAGAGACCTAGCGGGGGATCAAATGAGCAGTTCTTC. It is translated as CSVERPSGGSNEQFF. V usage is TRBV29-1 and J usage is TRBJ2-1; 10 positions match TRBD2. CDR1 is SQVTM and CDR2 is ANQGSEA in the germline V gene. The CDR3 sequence is 15 residues long. The V and J ends lost 3 bases and 7 bases, in that order; junction bases with no gene match: 9.